This T cell receptor beta chain was identified in a study of cytomegalovirus exposure and HLA in healthy donors. Whole-study results and caveats: Later analysis identified a missense DCLRE1C variant that was linked to TCR beta V- and J-gene trimming. Some V segments could not be told apart, so they were left out, TRBV6-2 and TRBV6-3 among them. Clonal expansion, a later analysis showed, was greater in HLA-associated TCR beta chains than in equally common others. Associated with HLA alleles at 0.05 false discovery rate in a later analysis were over 15,000 TCR beta sequences.

With V trimmed by 3 bases and J by 4 bases, 5 bases remained unmatched. The CDR3 length is 14 residues. Germline V gene sequence: CDR1 SGHRS, CDR2 YFSETQ. Comment on this clone: Its antigen remains unknown.

The PCR was carried out with 60 Vbeta primers and 13 Jbeta primers. The table came from immunoSEQ multiplex PCR; TCRdb's copy has only in-frame clones and leaves some out. The data contain about 140,000 clones, nearly 80% of them singletons. Sequencing was carried out using PBMCs. The receptor's source is a young man in good health and CMV-seronegative. The gene calls are TRBV5-1 and TRBJ2-7; 9 nucleotides align to TRBD1. The CDR3 reads CASSWRDRDYEQYF. The CDR3 DNA reads TGCGCCAGCAGCTGGCGGGACAGGGATTACGAGCAGTACTTC.